This TCR beta chain was identified during a study of OX40 agonist ivuxolimab in advanced cancers. Study-wide context: Hepatocellular carcinoma, melanoma, renal cell or head and neck cancer affected the dose-escalation patients.

V dropped 5 bases and J dropped 3 bases, with 19 bases sitting between them. The CDR3 is 16 residues long. Germline assignment: CDR1 PRHDT and CDR2 FYEKMQ (reference sequence). TCRdb keeps only in-frame clones here, not all; method: immunoSEQ multiplex PCR. The sample includes 60,000 to 85,000 clones, roughly nine tenths seen only once; the top ten take 4%. Systemic immunosuppression or a history of autoimmune disease excluded patients. The chain is built from TRBV13 and TRBJ1-1; maybe TRBD1 (5 bases). The source was CD4+ or CD8+ T cells sorted from blood, collected in a trial of the OX40 agonist ivuxolimab. The TCR was taken from an adult with an advanced solid tumor such as melanoma, head and neck, liver or kidney cancer. The CDR3 sequence is CASSPRQGREYTEAFF. In nucleotides, the CDR3 is TGTGCCAGCAGCCCACGTCAGGGAAGAGAGTACACTGAAGCTTTCTTT.